The next 3 T cell receptor beta chains were all read from a single sample in a study of blood T cells in healthy people across ages. Primers used in a second PCR of about 7 to 12 cycles were a sample-barcoded 5' primer and a J-beta primer mix. Each CDR3 protein gets one entry after TCRdb re-called the 5' RACE reads with MiXCR. Found here are 540,000 or so distinct CDR3 sequences, approximately 27% of them singletons; the top ten hold approximately 17%. The sample was blood. These TCRs come from a woman in her seventies in good health.

This clonotype came up a few times. This chain connects TRBV7-2 to TRBJ2-1; D is undetermined. V was trimmed by 1 base and J by 7 bases, leaving 8 bases between them. The CDR3 has 13 amino acids. CDR1 and CDR2 (germline): SGHTA, FQGNSA. CDR3 sequence reads: CASSLEVPNEQFF. The CDR3 nucleotides are TGTGCCAGCAGCTTAGAGGTCCCGAATGAGCAGTTCTTC.

In this sample, this clonotype turned up a few times. The chain uses TRBV4-2 and TRBJ1-2; D possibly corresponds to TRBD1 (5 bases). This CDR3 has 13 residues. V lost 0 bases to trimming and J lost 8 bases, with 10 bases between them. The V gene's germline CDR1 is LGHNA and CDR2 YNFKEQ. CDR3 bases: TGTGCCAGCAGCCAAGATAAGGGGAGGGGCTACACCTTC. Its protein product is CASSQDKGRGYTF.

This clonotype was found many times. This sequence joins TRBV6-2 or TRBV6-3 and TRBJ2-2, with D tentatively TRBD1 (6 bases). Germline V CDR1 and CDR2: MNHEY, SVGEGT. The ends were cut back, 2 bases at V and 2 bases at J, with 12 bases in the middle. This CDR3 has 16 residues. This chain's CDR3 is CASSYPGHLNTGELFF. As DNA, the CDR3 is TGTGCCAGCAGTTACCCGGGACACCTTAACACCGGGGAGCTGTTTTTT.